What follows are 9 T cell receptor beta chains derived from one specimen sequenced in a study of PD-1 blockade in classical Hodgkin lymphoma. Time point here: cycle 4 day 1 (C4D1), after less than 7 weeks of nivolumab. Following autologous stem cell transplantation, relapse occurred in every patient, and exposure to brentuximab vedotin varied. PBMCs, once thawed, yielded CD8+ T cells isolated by magnetic negative selection. TCRdb's copy holds only in-frame clones and misses some; the assay was immunoSEQ multiplex PCR. Among roughly 10,000 clones listed, 70% to 85% were seen once. Sequenced here: CD8+ T cells from blood, sampled before the fourth cycle of nivolumab. All receptors derive from a human donor with classical Hodgkin lymphoma.

CDR3 amino acids: CASSSGFDYGYTF. DNA of the CDR3: TGTGCCAGCAGCTCGGGGTTTGACTATGGCTACACCTTC. The chain has TRBV7-9 and TRBJ1-2; no clear D gene. This CDR3 is 13 amino acids long. The germline V gene has CDR1 SEHNR and CDR2 FQNEAQ (reference sequence). V was shortened by 4 bases and J by 3 bases, with 9 bases between the two germline ends.

A few counts support this clone. The V and J genes are TRBV27 and TRBJ2-2; D is possibly TRBD1 (6 bases). The CDR3 totals 12 residues. Germline V gives CDR1 MNHEY, CDR2 SMNVEV (reference sequence). The V end was cut by 2 bases, the J end by 10 bases, with 8 bases between. The CDR3 here is CASSLKGEELFF. Here the CDR3 DNA reads TGTGCCAGCAGTTTAAAGGGGGAGGAGCTGTTTTTT.

The chain employs TRBV7-2 and TRBJ2-1; D tentatively reads TRBD1 or TRBD2 (5 bases each). The CDR3 has 14 residues. Deletions cut 5 bases from V and 13 bases from J, with 21 bases between. Germline values: CDR1 SGHTA, CDR2 FQGNSA. CDR3 loop: CASSPSPFPGRQFF. In DNA, the CDR3 is TGTGCCAGCAGCCCCTCCCCCTTTCCGGGGCGACAGTTCTTC.

The chain has TRBV14 and TRBJ2-7; D assignment may be TRBD1 or TRBD2 (6 bases each). V shed 1 base and J shed 3 bases, with 16 bases lying between them. Germline V gene lookup returns CDR1 SGHDN and CDR2 FVKESK. The CDR3 covers 16 residues. CDR3: CASSQGGAGPLYEQYF. The CDR3 DNA is TGTGCCAGCAGCCAAGGGGGGGCGGGACCGCTCTACGAGCAGTACTTC.

This clone was seen just once. The J gene is TRBJ1-2, the V gene TRBV6-6, with D uncertain. Trimming pared 0 bases from V and 8 bases from J, leaving 10 bases between. This CDR3 contains 13 residues. Germline V gene lookup returns CDR1 MNHNY and CDR2 SVGAGI (reference sequence). DNA of the CDR3: TGTGCCAGCAGTTACTCGGTGCGGGGAGGCTACACCTTC. This translates into CASSYSVRGGYTF.

The chain carries TRBV10-3 and TRBJ2-1; maybe TRBD1 (6 bases). CDR1 and CDR2 from the germline V gene are ENHRY and SYGVKD. The CDR3 totals 12 residues. The ends were cut back, 10 bases at V and 4 bases at J, with 11 bases in the middle. The CDR3 sequence: CATRDTYNEQFF. DNA for the CDR3: TGTGCCACCAGGGACACTTACAATGAGCAGTTCTTC.

The CDR3 loop is CASSEARRGRDNEQFF. CDR3 in DNA: TGTGCCAGCAGTGAAGCGCGAAGGGGGAGGGATAATGAGCAGTTCTTC. This chain connects TRBV6-1 to TRBJ2-1; D is possibly TRBD2 (7 bases). Trimming removed 0 bases at V and 7 bases at J, with 16 bases between. Germline CDR1 reads MNHNS; CDR2 reads SASEGT. The CDR3 consists of 16 residues.

The rearrangement uses TRBV30 and TRBJ1-1, with unresolved D. This CDR3 has 12 amino acids. CDR1 is GTSNPN, CDR2 SVGIG, per germline (reference sequence). Deletions cut 2 bases from V and 4 bases from J, with 8 bases between. The chain's CDR3 is CAWSLQSTEAFF. The CDR3 nucleotides read TGTGCCTGGAGTCTACAGAGCACTGAAGCTTTCTTT.

The rearrangement joins TRBV4-1 to TRBJ1-2; D possibly corresponds to TRBD1 (5 bases). V was clipped by 1 base and J by 5 bases, with 14 bases between them. Germline V gene sequence: CDR1 MGHRA, CDR2 YSYEKL. The CDR3 contains 15 residues. The CDR3 coding sequence is TGCGCCAGCAGCCAAGGACAGACGCTTTGGTATGGCTACACCTTC. This codes for CASSQGQTLWYGYTF.